This T cell receptor beta chain was captured in a study of T cell responses to AZD1222 COVID-19 vaccine. At the level of the study: Pooled samples include second doses given at about 4 or 12 weeks. Study-wide results and caveats: The study reported that nearly half of spike-specific TCRs target unmutated variant regions. Possibly, clonal diversity was underestimated; donors were largely white British and included more females.

In regard to this clone: Its antigen is not identified.

This CDR3 contains 14 residues. V was cut by 3 bases and J by 5 bases, with 14 bases left in between. The germline V gene encodes CDR1 GTSNPN and CDR2 SVGIG (reference sequence). Repertoires were generated with immunoSEQ multiplex PCR, while TCRdb's copy carries only in-frame clones and drops some. The repertoire consists of 95,000 to 150,000 clones, with around 87% occurring once and the leading ten covering 3.1%. The sample here was peripheral blood, taken on day 0 of AZD1222 vaccination. The receptor's source is an adult in good health. This chain links TRBV30 with TRBJ2-1; D gene unclear. The CDR3 region is CAWRKGQPNNEQFF. The CDR3 coding sequence is TGTGCCTGGAGAAAGGGTCAGCCGAACAATGAGCAGTTCTTC.